This T cell receptor (beta chain) is drawn from a study of T cells after yellow fever vaccination. Study-wide findings and caveats: After the booster, around 95% of CD4 and more than 75% of CD8 primary-response clones were re-detected.

Germline V gene lookup returns CDR1 DFQATT and CDR2 SNEGSKA (reference sequence). This CDR3 is 14 amino acids long. MiXCR, run by TCRdb on the 5' RACE reads, gives a single entry per CDR3 protein. The repertoire includes some 300,000 distinct CDR3 sequences, less than 9.5% of them detected once, and 15% to 20% sits in the top ten. The count of this clonotype is one. The antigen is unknown. One end of the junction varies from germline; a read error may be responsible. The sequencing used PBMCs, collected about 41 days after the first yellow fever vaccination. The clonotype was recovered from a man younger than 35 who received the YFV17D yellow fever vaccine. The V call is TRBV20-1, the J call TRBJ1-5, with TRBD1 matching 8 bases. Here the CDR3 reads CCASFGQGSKPQHF. For the CDR3, the DNA is TGCTGTGCTAGCTTCGGACAGGGTAGTAAGCCCCAGCATTTT.